The entry below gives a single T cell receptor (beta chain) sequence along with its context. Generated by immunoSEQ multiplex PCR, the TCRdb table keeps only in-frame clones and is missing some. The data show tens of thousands of clones, 86% seen once. V was shortened by 6 bases and J by 4 bases, with 15 bases between the two germline ends. Looked up from germline, CDR1 is SNHLY and CDR2 is FYNNEI. The CDR3 runs to 14 residues. The data derive from a study of a mutant IDH1 vaccine in newly diagnosed glioma. Study context: Of treated patients, approximately 60% were men and about 40% women, averaging about 40 years. Receipt of radiotherapy, temozolomide, or both preceded the study, and most received both.

The time point: baseline, week 1 (first vaccination visit). The treatment here: pre-vaccination baseline after standard-of-care therapy. Newly diagnosed WHO grade 3 or 4 IDH1-mutant, ATRX-lost astrocytomas were identified in the donors. The sequence was collected from a man aged 35-49 years with glioma. The chain links TRBV2 to TRBJ1-2, with D tentatively TRBD1 (6 bases). Sequenced material: PBMCs, taken from a glioma patient treated with radiotherapy, temozolomide or both. This CDR3 reads CASRVGGGGYGYTF. For the CDR3, the DNA is TGTGCCAGCAGGGTAGGAGGAGGGGGCTATGGCTACACCTTC.